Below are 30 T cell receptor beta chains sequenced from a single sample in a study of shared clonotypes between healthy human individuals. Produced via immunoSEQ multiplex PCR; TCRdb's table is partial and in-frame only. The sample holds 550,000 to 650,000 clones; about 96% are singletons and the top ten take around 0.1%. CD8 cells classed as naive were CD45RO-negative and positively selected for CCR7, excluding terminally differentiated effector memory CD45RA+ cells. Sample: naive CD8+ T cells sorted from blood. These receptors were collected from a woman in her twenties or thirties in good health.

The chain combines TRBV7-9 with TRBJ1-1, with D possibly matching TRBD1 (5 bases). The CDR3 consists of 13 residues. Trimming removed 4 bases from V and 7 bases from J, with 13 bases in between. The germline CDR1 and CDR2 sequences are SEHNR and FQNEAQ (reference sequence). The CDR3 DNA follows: TGTGCCAGCAGCTCTGGAGGGGAAGGTGAAGCTTTCTTT. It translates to CASSSGGEGEAFF.

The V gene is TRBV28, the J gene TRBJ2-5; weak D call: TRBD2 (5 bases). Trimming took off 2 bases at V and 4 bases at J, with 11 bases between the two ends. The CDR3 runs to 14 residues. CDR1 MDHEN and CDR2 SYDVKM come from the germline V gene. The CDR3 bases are TGTGCCAGCAGTTTAGACAACCGGGGAGAGACCCAGTACTTC. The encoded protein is CASSLDNRGETQYF.

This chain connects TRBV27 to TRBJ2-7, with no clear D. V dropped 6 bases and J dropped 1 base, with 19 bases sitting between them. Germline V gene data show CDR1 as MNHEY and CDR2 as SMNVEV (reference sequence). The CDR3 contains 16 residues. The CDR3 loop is CASSHNEWTVSYEQYF. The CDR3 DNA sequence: TGTGCCAGCAGCCATAACGAGTGGACGGTTTCCTACGAGCAGTACTTC.

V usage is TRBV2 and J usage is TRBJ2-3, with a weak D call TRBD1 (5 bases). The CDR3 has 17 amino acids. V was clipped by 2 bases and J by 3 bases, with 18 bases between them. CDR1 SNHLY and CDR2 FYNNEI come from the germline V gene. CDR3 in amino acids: CASSEFAQGGWTDTQYF. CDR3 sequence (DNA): TGTGCCAGCAGTGAATTCGCCCAGGGCGGTTGGACAGATACGCAGTATTTT.

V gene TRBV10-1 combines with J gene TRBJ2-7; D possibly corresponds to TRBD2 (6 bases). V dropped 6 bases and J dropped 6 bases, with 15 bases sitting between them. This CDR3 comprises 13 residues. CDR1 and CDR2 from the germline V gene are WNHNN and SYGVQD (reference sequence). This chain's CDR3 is CASSGREAAEQYF. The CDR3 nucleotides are TGCGCCAGCAGCGGCAGGGAGGCGGCCGAGCAGTACTTC.

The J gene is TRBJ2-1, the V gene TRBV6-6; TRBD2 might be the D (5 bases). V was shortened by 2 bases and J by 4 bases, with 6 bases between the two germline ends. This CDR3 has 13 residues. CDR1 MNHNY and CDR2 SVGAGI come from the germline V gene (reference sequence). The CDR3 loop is CASSYAGYNEQFF. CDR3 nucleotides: TGTGCCAGCAGTTACGCGGGTTACAATGAGCAGTTCTTC.

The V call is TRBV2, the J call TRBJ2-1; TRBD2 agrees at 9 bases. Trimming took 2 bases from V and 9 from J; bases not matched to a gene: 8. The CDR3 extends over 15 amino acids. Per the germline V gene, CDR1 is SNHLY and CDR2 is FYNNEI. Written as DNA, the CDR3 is TGTGCCAGCAGTGAATGGCGCGGGAGGGAAGGTGAGCAGTTCTTC. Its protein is CASSEWRGREGEQFF.

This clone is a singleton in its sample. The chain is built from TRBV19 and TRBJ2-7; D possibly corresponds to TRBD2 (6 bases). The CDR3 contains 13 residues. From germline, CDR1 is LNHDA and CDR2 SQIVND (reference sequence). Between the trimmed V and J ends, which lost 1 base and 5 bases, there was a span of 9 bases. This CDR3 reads CASSIAGVHEQYF. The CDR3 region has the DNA TGTGCCAGTAGTATAGCGGGAGTACACGAGCAGTACTTC.

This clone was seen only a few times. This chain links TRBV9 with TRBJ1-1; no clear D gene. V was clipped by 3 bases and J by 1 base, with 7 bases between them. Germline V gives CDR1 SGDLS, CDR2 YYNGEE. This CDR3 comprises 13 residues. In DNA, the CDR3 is TGTGCCAGCAGCGGGCAGGCGAACACTGAAGCTTTCTTT. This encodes CASSGQANTEAFF.

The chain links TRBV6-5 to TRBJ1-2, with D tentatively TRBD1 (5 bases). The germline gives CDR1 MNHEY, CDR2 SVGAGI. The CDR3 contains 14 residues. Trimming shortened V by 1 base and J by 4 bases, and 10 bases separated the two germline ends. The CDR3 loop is CASSYLDTGYGYTF. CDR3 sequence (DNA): TGTGCCAGCAGTTACTTGGACACGGGCTATGGCTACACCTTC.

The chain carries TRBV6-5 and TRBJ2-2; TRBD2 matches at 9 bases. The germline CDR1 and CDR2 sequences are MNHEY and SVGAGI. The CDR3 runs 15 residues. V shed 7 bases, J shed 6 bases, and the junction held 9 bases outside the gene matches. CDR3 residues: CASTPLAGPSGELFF. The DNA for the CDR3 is TGTGCCAGCACCCCGCTAGCGGGACCTTCCGGGGAGCTGTTTTTT.

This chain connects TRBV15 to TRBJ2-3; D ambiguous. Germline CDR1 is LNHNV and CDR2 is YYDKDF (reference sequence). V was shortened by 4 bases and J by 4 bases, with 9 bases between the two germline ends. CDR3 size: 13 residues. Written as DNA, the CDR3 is TGTGCCACCAGCACCCGGTCCCCAGATACGCAGTATTTT. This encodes CATSTRSPDTQYF.

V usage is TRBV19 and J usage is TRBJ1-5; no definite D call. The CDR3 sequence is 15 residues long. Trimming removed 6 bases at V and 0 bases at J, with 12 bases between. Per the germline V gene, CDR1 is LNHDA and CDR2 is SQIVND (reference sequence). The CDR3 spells CASSRMGNSNQPQHF. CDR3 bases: TGTGCCAGTAGCCGGATGGGAAATAGCAATCAGCCCCAGCATTTT.

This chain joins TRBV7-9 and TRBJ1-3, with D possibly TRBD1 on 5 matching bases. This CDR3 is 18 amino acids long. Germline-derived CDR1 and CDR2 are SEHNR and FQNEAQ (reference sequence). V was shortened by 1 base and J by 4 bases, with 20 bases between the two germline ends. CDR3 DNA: TGTGCCAGCAGCTTAGGAAGGGGCCGAGCCTCTCTCGGAAACACCATATATTTT. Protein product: CASSLGRGRASLGNTIYF.

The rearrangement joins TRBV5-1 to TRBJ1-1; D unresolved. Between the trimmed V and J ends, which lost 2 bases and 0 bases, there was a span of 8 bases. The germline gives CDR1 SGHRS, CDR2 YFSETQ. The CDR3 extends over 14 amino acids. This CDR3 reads CASSLGGVNTEAFF. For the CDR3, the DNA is TGCGCCAGCAGCTTAGGTGGGGTGAACACTGAAGCTTTCTTT.

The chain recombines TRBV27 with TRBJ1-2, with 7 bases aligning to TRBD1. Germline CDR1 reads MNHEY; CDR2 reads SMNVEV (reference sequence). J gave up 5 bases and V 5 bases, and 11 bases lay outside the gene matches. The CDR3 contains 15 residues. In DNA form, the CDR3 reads TGTGCCAGCAGTCCTCGGACAGGAAGGGGGTATGGCTACACCTTC. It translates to CASSPRTGRGYGYTF.

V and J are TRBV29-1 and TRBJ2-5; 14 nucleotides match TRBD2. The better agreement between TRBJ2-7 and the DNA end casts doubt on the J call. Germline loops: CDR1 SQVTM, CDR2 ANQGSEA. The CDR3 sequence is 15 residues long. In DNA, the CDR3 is TGCAGCGTCGCGACCGGGACTAGCGGGAGTTACGAGCAGTACTTC. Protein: CSVATGTSGSYEQYF.

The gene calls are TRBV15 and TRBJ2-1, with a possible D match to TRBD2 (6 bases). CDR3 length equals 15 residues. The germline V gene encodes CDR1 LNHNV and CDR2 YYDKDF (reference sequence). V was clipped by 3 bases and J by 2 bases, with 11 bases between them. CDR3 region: CATSSERLAYNEQFF. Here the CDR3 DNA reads TGTGCCACCAGCAGTGAAAGACTAGCCTACAATGAGCAGTTCTTC. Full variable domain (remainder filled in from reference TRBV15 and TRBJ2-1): DAMVIQNPRYQVTQFGKPVTLSCSQTLNHNVMYWYQQKSSQAPKLLFHYYDKDFNNEADTPDNFQSRRPNTSFCFLDIRSPGLGDTAMYLCATSSERLAYNEQFFGPGTRLTVL.

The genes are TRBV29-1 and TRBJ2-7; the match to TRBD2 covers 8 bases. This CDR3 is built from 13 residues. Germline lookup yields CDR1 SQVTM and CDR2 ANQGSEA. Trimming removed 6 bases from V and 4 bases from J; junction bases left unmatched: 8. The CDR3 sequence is CSVGPGLGYEQYF. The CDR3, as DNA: TGCAGCGTCGGACCGGGACTAGGATACGAGCAGTACTTC.

This chain's CDR3 is CASSLTESNIQYF. CDR3 DNA sequence: TGTGCCAGCAGCTTAACGGAGTCGAACATTCAGTACTTC. The chain links TRBV5-4 to TRBJ2-4; no firm D call. From germline, CDR1 is SGHNT and CDR2 YYREEE (reference sequence). CDR3 length: 13 amino acids. Trimming pared 2 bases from V and 7 bases from J, leaving 10 bases between.

The CDR3 protein is CASRGIGSTYEQYF. DNA of the CDR3: TGTGCCAGCAGAGGGATCGGGAGTACCTACGAGCAGTACTTC. The rearrangement links TRBV28 to TRBJ2-7; TRBD2 is a possible D gene (6 bases). This CDR3 has 14 amino acids. Germline CDR1 MDHEN, CDR2 SYDVKM. The V end lost 6 bases, the J end lost 2 bases, and 14 bases lay between the germline ends.

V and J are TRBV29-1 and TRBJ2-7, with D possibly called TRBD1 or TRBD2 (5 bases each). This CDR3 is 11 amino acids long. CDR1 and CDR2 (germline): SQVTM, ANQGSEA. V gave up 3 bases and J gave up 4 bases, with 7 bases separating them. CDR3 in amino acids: CSVDEGYEQYF. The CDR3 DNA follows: TGCAGCGTTGACGAGGGGTACGAGCAGTACTTC.

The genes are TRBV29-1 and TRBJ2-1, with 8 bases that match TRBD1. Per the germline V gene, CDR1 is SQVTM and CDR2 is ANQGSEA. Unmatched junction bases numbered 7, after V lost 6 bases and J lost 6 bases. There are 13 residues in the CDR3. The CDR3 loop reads CSVAGGASNEQFF. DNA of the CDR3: TGCAGCGTGGCAGGGGGCGCTTCCAATGAGCAGTTCTTC.

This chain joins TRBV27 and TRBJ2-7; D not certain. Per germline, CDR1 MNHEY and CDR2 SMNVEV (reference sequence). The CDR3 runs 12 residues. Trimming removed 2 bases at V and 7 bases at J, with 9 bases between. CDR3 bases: TGTGCCAGCAGTTTAGGAATCTGGGAGCAGTACTTC. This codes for CASSLGIWEQYF.

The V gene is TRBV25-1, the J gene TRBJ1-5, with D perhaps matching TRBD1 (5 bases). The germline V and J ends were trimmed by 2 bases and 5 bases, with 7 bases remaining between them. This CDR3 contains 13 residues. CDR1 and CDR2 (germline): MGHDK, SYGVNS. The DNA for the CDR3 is TGTGCCAGCAGTGAAGTGGGGGATCAGCCCCAGCATTTT. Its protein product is CASSEVGDQPQHF.

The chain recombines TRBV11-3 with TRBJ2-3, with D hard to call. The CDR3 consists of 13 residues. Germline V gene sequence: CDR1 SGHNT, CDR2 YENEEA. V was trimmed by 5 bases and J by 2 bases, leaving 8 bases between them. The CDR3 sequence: CASSPLHTDTQYF. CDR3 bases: TGTGCCAGCAGCCCCCTCCACACAGATACGCAGTATTTT.

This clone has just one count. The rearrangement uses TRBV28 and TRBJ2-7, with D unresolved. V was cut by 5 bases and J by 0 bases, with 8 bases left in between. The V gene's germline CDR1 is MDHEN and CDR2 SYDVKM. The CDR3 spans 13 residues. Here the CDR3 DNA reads TGTGCCAGCAGTCAGGAGTCCTCCTACGAGCAGTACTTC. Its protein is CASSQESSYEQYF.

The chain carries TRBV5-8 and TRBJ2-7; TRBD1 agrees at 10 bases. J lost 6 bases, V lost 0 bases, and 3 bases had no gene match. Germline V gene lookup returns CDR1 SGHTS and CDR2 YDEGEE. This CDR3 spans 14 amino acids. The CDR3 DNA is TGTGCCAGCAGCTTGGGGGGACAGGGGTCCGAGCAGTACTTC. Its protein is CASSLGGQGSEQYF.

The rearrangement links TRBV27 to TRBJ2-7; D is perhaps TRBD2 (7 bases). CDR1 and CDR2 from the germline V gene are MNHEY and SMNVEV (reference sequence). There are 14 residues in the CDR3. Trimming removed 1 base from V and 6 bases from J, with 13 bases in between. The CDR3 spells CASSLWLRGGEQYF. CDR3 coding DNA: TGTGCCAGCAGTTTATGGCTTAGGGGGGGCGAGCAGTACTTC.

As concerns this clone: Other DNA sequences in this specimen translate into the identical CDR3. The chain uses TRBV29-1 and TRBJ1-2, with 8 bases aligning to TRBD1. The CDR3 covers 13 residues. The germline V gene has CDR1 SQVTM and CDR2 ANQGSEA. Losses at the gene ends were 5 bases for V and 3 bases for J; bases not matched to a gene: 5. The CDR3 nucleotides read TGCAGCGTTCTTTCAGGGGGCGACTATGGCTACACCTTC. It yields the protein CSVLSGGDYGYTF.